These 29 T cell receptor beta chains share one sample of origin, sequenced in a study of cytomegalovirus exposure and HLA in healthy donors. PCR amplification relied on 60 Vbeta primers (plus 13 Jbeta primers). Profiling relied on immunoSEQ multiplex PCR, and the TCRdb table lists in-frame clones only, not all of them. Of about 110,000 clones listed, roughly 15% are singletons. Sequenced input: PBMCs. Every receptor here comes from a woman between 18 and 29 years old in good health and CMV-seronegative.

The rearrangement uses TRBV5-4 and TRBJ2-5; D is ambiguous. V was trimmed by 6 bases and J by 3 bases, leaving 12 bases between them. Germline lookup yields CDR1 SGHNT and CDR2 YYREEE (reference sequence). CDR3 length: 13 residues. CDR3 protein: CASNHRAEETQYF. DNA of the CDR3: TGTGCCAGCAACCATCGAGCCGAAGAGACCCAGTACTTC.

V usage is TRBV5-6 and J usage is TRBJ2-1, with D unresolved. Per the germline V gene, CDR1 is SGHDT and CDR2 is YYEEEE. This CDR3 has 14 amino acids. Trimming took 4 bases from V and 7 from J, leaving 15 bases between them. DNA for the CDR3: TGTGCCAGCAGCGAGACCCTAGGCTTAAATGAGCAGTTCTTC. This sequence encodes CASSETLGLNEQFF.

The genes are TRBV5-1 and TRBJ1-2; 8 nucleotides agree with TRBD1. Germline-derived CDR1 and CDR2 are SGHRS and YFSETQ. The trim removed 0 bases at V and 8 bases at J, leaving 6 bases unmatched. There are 14 residues in the CDR3. CDR3 bases: TGCGCCAGCAGCTTGGTCCAGGGGGCCGGGGGCTACACCTTC. It specifies CASSLVQGAGGYTF. Variable domain in full (rest from reference TRBV5-1 and TRBJ1-2): KAGVTQTPRYLIKTRGQQVTLSCSPISGHRSVSWYQQTPGQGLQFLFEYFSETQRNKGNFPGRFSGRQFSNSRSEMNVSTLELGDSALYLCASSLVQGAGGYTFGSGTRLTVV.

In this sample, this clone turned up a few times. This rearrangement joins TRBV10-1 to TRBJ1-1, with D hard to call. V lost 4 bases, J lost 5 bases, and 11 bases lay in between. The CDR3 is 13 amino acids. The germline V gene encodes CDR1 WNHNN and CDR2 SYGVQD (reference sequence). The CDR3, as DNA: TGCGCCAGCAGTGGCGGGTCATGGACTGAAGCTTTCTTT. It codes for CASSGGSWTEAFF.

This clone has just a few counts. This chain links TRBV19 with TRBJ2-3, with 10 nucleotides matching TRBD2. The CDR3 is 13 amino acids. Losses at the gene ends were 9 bases for V and 3 bases for J; bases not matched to a gene: 3. Germline values: CDR1 LNHDA, CDR2 SQIVND (reference sequence). The CDR3 spells CASQREGTDTQYF. In DNA form, the CDR3 reads TGTGCCAGCCAGCGGGAGGGAACAGATACGCAGTATTTT.

This clone has only a few counts. The chain uses TRBV27 and TRBJ2-1, with a possible D match to TRBD2 (6 bases). Trimming stripped 5 bases from V and 10 bases from J, with 15 bases between. Germline V lookup: CDR1 MNHEY, CDR2 SMNVEV (reference sequence). The CDR3 loop spans 13 amino acids. In DNA, the CDR3 is TGTGCCAGCAGTCCCGGCCCAAGCGGGGAGCAGTTCTTC. Translating gives CASSPGPSGEQFF.

This clone has only a few counts. The V and J genes are TRBV6-1 and TRBJ1-3; the D is unclear. V gave up 2 bases and J gave up 3 bases, with 11 bases separating them. Germline values: CDR1 MNHNS, CDR2 SASEGT. The CDR3 contains 15 residues. For the CDR3, the DNA is TGTGCCAGCAGTGAATCCGAGGAAAATGGAAACACCATATATTTT. Translated, it gives CASSESEENGNTIYF.

The chain couples TRBV29-1 to TRBJ1-1; 7 nucleotides line up with TRBD1. Trimming took 6 bases from V and 5 from J; bases not matched to a gene: 3. Looked up from germline, CDR1 is SQVTM and CDR2 is ANQGSEA. This CDR3 has 11 residues. The CDR3 protein is CSVGTETEAFF. The DNA of the CDR3 is TGCAGCGTAGGGACAGAGACTGAAGCTTTCTTT.

This clone appeared a few times. The chain carries TRBV19 and TRBJ1-1, with 9 nucleotides matching TRBD1. The CDR3 length is 15 residues. With 3 bases clipped from V and 5 bases from J, the junction kept 7 bases outside the gene matches. CDR1 and CDR2 from the germline V gene are LNHDA and SQIVND (reference sequence). CDR3 residues: CASSIRTGVGTEAFF. CDR3 DNA sequence: TGTGCCAGTAGTATCAGGACAGGGGTGGGGACTGAAGCTTTCTTT.

The chain carries TRBV6-6 and TRBJ1-3, with 7 bases identical to TRBD1. Germline V lookup: CDR1 MNHNY, CDR2 SVGAGI (reference sequence). This CDR3 is built from 16 residues. V trimming: 5 bases; J trimming: 0 bases; junction bases outside the gene matches: 7. CDR3 sequence: CASSNPGTVSGNTIYF. CDR3 in DNA: TGTGCCAGCAGTAATCCCGGGACAGTCTCTGGAAACACCATATATTTT.

The V call is TRBV7-2, the J call TRBJ2-5, with unresolved D. The end of the DNA is better explained by TRBJ2-7, so the J call may be wrong. Per the germline V gene, CDR1 is SGHTA and CDR2 is FQGNSA. The CDR3 has 13 amino acids. The CDR3 loop reads CASSLGAVYEQYF. The CDR3, as DNA: TGTGCCAGCAGCTTAGGGGCAGTCTACGAGCAGTACTTC.

This clone was observed a few times. The chain couples TRBV27 to TRBJ2-7, with 7 bases lining up with TRBD1. The CDR3 runs 13 residues. The J segment lost 7 bases and the V segment lost 5 bases, leaving 8 bases of the junction unmatched. Looked up from germline, CDR1 is MNHEY and CDR2 is SMNVEV (reference sequence). CDR3 bases: TGTGCCAGCAGTAATTACCCAGGGGGAGAGCAGTACTTC. Translating gives CASSNYPGGEQYF.

The chain couples TRBV27 to TRBJ2-5; no definite D call. This CDR3 comprises 11 residues. CDR1 and CDR2 (germline): MNHEY, SMNVEV (reference sequence). V was pared by 2 bases and J by 5 bases, with 3 bases between. In DNA, the CDR3 is TGTGCCAGCAGTTTAGGCGAGACCCAGTACTTC. This sequence encodes CASSLGETQYF.

The chain is built from TRBV6-1 and TRBJ1-3; D gene ambiguous. Trimming cost V 4 bases and J 2 bases, with 9 bases left between them. The CDR3 runs to 14 residues. Germline V gene sequence: CDR1 MNHNS, CDR2 SASEGT. The DNA for the CDR3 is TGTGCCAGCAGTGGAGGGTTACCTGGAAACACCATATATTTT. Its protein is CASSGGLPGNTIYF.

The chain has TRBV14 and TRBJ2-7, with 7 bases matching TRBD2. The junction had 7 bases not matched to a gene; V was cut back by 8 bases and J by 3 bases. Germline-derived CDR1 and CDR2 are SGHDN and FVKESK. The CDR3 runs to 13 residues. Here the CDR3 reads CASGRGGNYEQYF. The CDR3 region has the DNA TGTGCCAGCGGGCGGGGAGGGAACTACGAGCAGTACTTC.

This chain links TRBV11-2 with TRBJ2-7, with 7 bases lining up with TRBD2. CDR1 is SGHAT and CDR2 is FQNNGV in the germline V gene. Trimming removed 5 bases from V and 3 bases from J; junction bases left unmatched: 10. The CDR3 is 15 residues long. CDR3 DNA sequence: TGTGCCAGCAGCCTCTCGGAGGGCGGGAGCTACGAGCAGTACTTC. This gives the protein CASSLSEGGSYEQYF.

The chain uses TRBV27 and TRBJ2-2; perhaps TRBD2 as D (5 bases). CDR1 is MNHEY, CDR2 SMNVEV, per germline (reference sequence). V was shortened by 5 bases and J by 4 bases, with 11 bases between the two germline ends. This CDR3 is built from 14 residues. DNA of the CDR3: TGTGCCAGCAGTGGATGGAGCGGCACCGGGGAGCTGTTTTTT. Translating gives CASSGWSGTGELFF.

This rearrangement joins TRBV18 to TRBJ1-1; D is unclear. The CDR3 runs 13 residues. Germline V gene data show CDR1 as KGHSH and CDR2 as LQKENI. Trimming cost V 1 base and J 7 bases, with 10 bases left between them. The CDR3 spells CASSPLEGHEAFF. CDR3 coding DNA: TGTGCCAGCTCACCACTCGAGGGTCATGAAGCTTTCTTT.

There are a few counts of this clone. The chain carries TRBV14 and TRBJ1-2, with 7 bases matching TRBD1. Germline assignment: CDR1 SGHDN and CDR2 FVKESK. The J segment lost 7 bases and the V segment lost 3 bases, leaving 8 bases of the junction unmatched. The CDR3 spans 14 residues. CDR3 nucleotide sequence: TGTGCCAGCAGCCAGGGACAGTGGGCTGGTGGCTACACCTTC. Its translation is CASSQGQWAGGYTF.

The chain has TRBV29-1 and TRBJ2-7, with D possibly TRBD2 on 6 matching bases. CDR1 is SQVTM, CDR2 ANQGSEA, per germline. V was trimmed by 5 bases and J by 2 bases, leaving 7 bases between them. The CDR3 runs 11 residues. The CDR3 loop reads CSVRGTYEQYF. The CDR3 nucleotides read TGCAGCGTTCGGGGGACCTACGAGCAGTACTTC.

This clone was observed a handful of times. This chain links TRBV5-4 with TRBJ2-3, with unresolved D. Germline assignment: CDR1 SGHNT and CDR2 YYREEE (reference sequence). The V and J ends lost 0 bases and 2 bases respectively, with 7 bases between them. The length of the CDR3 is 14 residues. The CDR3 is CASSLDRFTDTQYF. The CDR3 coding sequence is TGTGCCAGCAGCTTGGACAGATTCACAGATACGCAGTATTTT.

The V gene is TRBV15, the J gene TRBJ2-2, with 8 bases aligning to TRBD1. The J segment lost 5 bases and the V segment lost 5 bases, leaving 10 bases of the junction unmatched. The CDR3 is 16 residues long. Germline V gives CDR1 LNHNV, CDR2 YYDKDF (reference sequence). The DNA of the CDR3 is TGTGCCACCAGCCCTCACCAGGGGGCGCGGACCGGGGAGCTGTTTTTT. It translates to CATSPHQGARTGELFF.

V usage is TRBV7-8 and J usage is TRBJ1-6; D is unresolved. Trimming cost V 4 bases and J 7 bases, with 11 bases left between them. Germline CDR1 and CDR2: SGHVS and FQNEAQ. This CDR3 has 14 residues. The CDR3 nucleotides are TGTGCCAGCAGCTACCGGGAGATCAATTCACCCCTCCACTTT. Translation: CASSYREINSPLHF.

CDR3 region: CARCWGGQGPSEQYF. The CDR3 region has the DNA TGTGCCAGGTGTTGGGGGGGACAGGGACCTTCCGAGCAGTACTTC. The chain joins TRBV6-8 to TRBJ2-7; the match to TRBD1 covers 9 bases. The junction had 15 bases not matched to a gene; V was cut back by 9 bases and J by 6 bases. CDR1 and CDR2 from the germline V gene are MNHGY and SAAAGT. The CDR3 length is 15 residues.

This clone was counted between two and nine times. V gene TRBV2 combines with J gene TRBJ1-2; no clear D gene. Deletions cut 6 bases from V and 6 bases from J, with 11 bases between. The CDR3 covers 12 residues. CDR1 and CDR2 from the germline V gene are SNHLY and FYNNEI. The DNA of the CDR3 is TGTGCCAGCAGAGAGATCCGGGATGGCTACACCTTC. Amino acids: CASREIRDGYTF.

The chain has TRBV28 and TRBJ2-3, with D maybe TRBD2 (5 bases). The CDR3 covers 11 residues. V was pared by 10 bases and J by 6 bases, with 11 bases between. Germline values: CDR1 MDHEN, CDR2 SYDVKM. The CDR3 region has the DNA TGTGCCATTCTGGACTTTGATACGCAGTATTTT. Its protein is CAILDFDTQYF.

There are a few counts of this clone. The rearrangement uses TRBV7-6 and TRBJ2-7; 12 positions match TRBD2. This CDR3 has 15 amino acids. V was clipped by 5 bases and J by 5 bases; unmatched bases: 7. The germline V gene has CDR1 SGHVS and CDR2 FNYEAQ. CDR3 in amino acids: CASSDLAGGFHEQYF. CDR3 sequence (DNA): TGTGCCAGCAGCGATCTAGCGGGGGGGTTCCACGAGCAGTACTTC.

The chain is built from TRBV5-1 and TRBJ1-2; 9 bases line up with TRBD1. The junction had 11 bases not matched to a gene; V was cut back by 4 bases and J by 10 bases. Per the germline V gene, CDR1 is SGHRS and CDR2 is YFSETQ. The CDR3 spans 14 residues. The chain's CDR3 is CASSPQTGGNYYTF. The CDR3 bases are TGCGCCAGCAGCCCGCAGACAGGGGGTAATTACTACACCTTC. Variable domain in full (rest from reference TRBV5-1 and TRBJ1-2): KAGVTQTPRYLIKTRGQQVTLSCSPISGHRSVSWYQQTPGQGLQFLFEYFSETQRNKGNFPGRFSGRQFSNSRSEMNVSTLELGDSALYLCASSPQTGGNYYTFGSGTRLTVV.

The chain carries TRBV5-6 and TRBJ2-3; 7 bases map to TRBD1. V lost 1 base, J lost 9 bases, and 8 bases stayed unmatched. The length of the CDR3 is 14 residues. CDR1 is SGHDT, CDR2 YYEEEE, per germline. CDR3 loop: CASSLRQGTRTQYF. CDR3 sequence (DNA): TGTGCCAGCAGCTTGCGACAGGGTACTAGGACGCAGTATTTT.